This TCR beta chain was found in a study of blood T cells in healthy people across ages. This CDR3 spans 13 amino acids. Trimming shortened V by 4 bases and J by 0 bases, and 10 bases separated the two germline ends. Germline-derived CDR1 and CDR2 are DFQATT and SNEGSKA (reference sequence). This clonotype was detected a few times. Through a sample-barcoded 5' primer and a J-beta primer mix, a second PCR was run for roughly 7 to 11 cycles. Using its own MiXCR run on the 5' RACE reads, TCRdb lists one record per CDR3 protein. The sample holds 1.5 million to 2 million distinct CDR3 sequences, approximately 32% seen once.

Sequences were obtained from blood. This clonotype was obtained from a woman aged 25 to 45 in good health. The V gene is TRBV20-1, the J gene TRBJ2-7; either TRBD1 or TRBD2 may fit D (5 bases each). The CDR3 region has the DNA TGCAGTGCTAAACCTGGGACCTCCTACGAGCAGTACTTC. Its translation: CSAKPGTSYEQYF.